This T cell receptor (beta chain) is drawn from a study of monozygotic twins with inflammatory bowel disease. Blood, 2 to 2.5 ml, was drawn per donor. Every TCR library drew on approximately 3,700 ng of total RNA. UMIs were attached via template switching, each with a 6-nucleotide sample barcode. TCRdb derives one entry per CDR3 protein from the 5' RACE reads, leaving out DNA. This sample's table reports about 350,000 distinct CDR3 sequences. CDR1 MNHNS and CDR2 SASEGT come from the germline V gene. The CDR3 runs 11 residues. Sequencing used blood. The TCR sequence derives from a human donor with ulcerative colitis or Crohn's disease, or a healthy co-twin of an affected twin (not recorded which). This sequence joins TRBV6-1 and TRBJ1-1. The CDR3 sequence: CASSALGAAFF.